These 9 T cell receptor beta chains originate from one sample sequenced in a study of human T cells and chemical hapten exposure. TCRdb processed the RACE reads anew with MiXCR; each CDR3 protein has one entry. The top ten clones hold 1.7% of a sample with about 77,000 distinct CDR3 sequences, 8.6% of them seen once. Specified time point: healthy volunteer bleed at 6 weeks. Total RNA was isolated from unfractionated whole blood. Input material: whole blood. The receptors shown here come from a female donor in good health. Some clones in this sample may be carry-over from other donors' samples.

The V call is TRBV6-2 or TRBV6-3, the J call TRBJ2-7; D ambiguous. Looked up from germline, CDR1 is MNHEY and CDR2 is SVGEGT. The CDR3 is 14 residues long. Trimming took off 11 bases at V and 5 bases at J, with 22 bases between the two ends. The CDR3 here is CARPKIQGYHEQYF. CDR3 in DNA: TGTGCCCGACCCAAGATCCAAGGTTACCACGAGCAGTACTTC.

This clonotype was seen a handful of times. The J gene is TRBJ1-5, the V gene TRBV6-6; possible D gene TRBD1, 6 bases. Trimming removed 7 bases from V and 2 bases from J, with 15 bases in between. Germline V lookup: CDR1 MNHNY, CDR2 SVGAGI (reference sequence). This CDR3 comprises 15 residues. The CDR3, as DNA: TGTGCCAGCACCAACGCGGGGGGCGGCAATCAGCCCCAGCATTTT. It translates to CASTNAGGGNQPQHF.

This clonotype was observed at least ten times. The chain recombines TRBV5-1 with TRBJ2-3; TRBD1 might be the D (6 bases). Trimming stripped 4 bases from V and 4 bases from J, with 13 bases between. The CDR3 sequence is 14 residues long. The germline V gene has CDR1 SGHRS and CDR2 YFSETQ. The CDR3 bases are TGCGCCAGCAGCGTACAGGGCAGATCAGATACGCAGTATTTT. It yields the protein CASSVQGRSDTQYF. Filled out from reference TRBV5-1 and TRBJ2-3, the complete variable domain reads KAGVTQTPRYLIKTRGQQVTLSCSPISGHRSVSWYQQTPGQGLQFLFEYFSETQRNKGNFPGRFSGRQFSNSRSEMNVSTLELGDSALYLCASSVQGRSDTQYFGPGTRLTVL.

This clonotype was picked up many times. The CDR3: CASSRGFSVTSNTGELFF. The DNA of the CDR3 is TGTGCCAGCAGCCGAGGGTTTTCGGTTACTTCGAACACCGGGGAGCTGTTTTTT. The chain employs TRBV3-1 and TRBJ2-2; TRBD2 might be the D (5 bases). Between the trimmed V and J ends, which lost 4 bases and 0 bases, there was a span of 18 bases. CDR3 length equals 18 residues. CDR1 LGHDT and CDR2 YNNKEL come from the germline V gene (reference sequence).

This clonotype was seen repeatedly, ten times or more. This sequence joins TRBV3-1 and TRBJ2-3; TRBD2 agrees at 7 bases. Germline loops: CDR1 LGHDT, CDR2 YNNKEL (reference sequence). V trimming: 4 bases; J trimming: 2 bases; junction bases outside the gene matches: 6. The length of the CDR3 is 15 residues. The CDR3 loop is CASSPRGTHTDTQYF. CDR3 nucleotide sequence: TGTGCCAGCAGCCCGCGGGGGACCCACACAGATACGCAGTATTTT.

The chain couples TRBV28 to TRBJ1-5, with D possibly being TRBD1 (5 bases). The CDR3 is 12 amino acids. The V gene lost 11 bases and the J gene lost 2 bases, with 10 bases spanning the gap. In germline, CDR1 is MDHEN, CDR2 SYDVKM. The CDR3 spells CAVGQRNQPQHF. CDR3 DNA sequence: TGTGCCGTGGGGCAGCGCAATCAGCCCCAGCATTTT.

This clonotype was seen a few times. The chain couples TRBV7-2 to TRBJ1-1; the D gene is possibly TRBD1 (5 bases). Trimming pared 5 bases from V and 0 bases from J, leaving 19 bases between. The CDR3 runs 17 residues. CDR1 and CDR2 from the germline V gene are SGHTA and FQGNSA. CDR3 nucleotide sequence: TGTGCCAGCAGCGGGGGACGGCGGCGTCTTTTGAACACTGAAGCTTTCTTT. This codes for CASSGGRRRLLNTEAFF.

This clonotype was detected many times. The chain combines TRBV7-8 with TRBJ1-1, with 12 bases lining up with TRBD1. The V gene's germline CDR1 is SGHVS and CDR2 FQNEAQ. V was clipped by 0 bases and J by 6 bases; unmatched bases: 2. This CDR3 has 15 amino acids. CDR3 nucleotide sequence: TGTGCCAGCAGCTTAGCCGGGACAGGGGGCTCTGAAGCTTTCTTT. It codes for CASSLAGTGGSEAFF.

This clonotype was seen ten or more times. The chain has TRBV12-3 or TRBV12-4 and TRBJ2-7; D call uncertain. Between the trimmed V and J ends, which lost 7 bases and 0 bases, there was a span of 13 bases. This CDR3 contains 14 residues. CDR3 loop: CASKAYGNSYEQYF. CDR3 sequence (DNA): TGTGCCAGCAAAGCCTACGGTAACTCCTACGAGCAGTACTTC.